This T cell receptor beta chain is from a study of T cell changes during pregnancy in multiple sclerosis. Only in-frame clones appear in the TCRdb table, and some are missing; sequencing was by immunoSEQ multiplex PCR. The data contain 50,000 to 75,000 clones, around 92% of them seen just once; the ten biggest clones take up about 2.2%. V was clipped by 6 bases and J by 9 bases; unmatched bases: 9. Germline lookup yields CDR1 MDHEN and CDR2 SYDVKM. The CDR3 totals 14 residues. This specimen was peripheral blood, taken in the third trimester of pregnancy. The TCR comes from a female donor in good health, enrolled as a control in a pregnancy study. The chain recombines TRBV28 with TRBJ2-1; TRBD1 agrees at 9 bases. The CDR3 protein is CASRRQQGAGEQFF. The DNA of the CDR3 is TGTGCCAGCAGACGTCAACAGGGGGCAGGTGAGCAGTTCTTC.